This record covers a single TCR beta chain. Its antigen is undetermined. Relative to the germline gene, one junction end is altered; a read error may explain this. This entry comes from a study of a mutant IDH1 vaccine in newly diagnosed glioma. Study-wide results and caveats: In about 93% of patients, immune responses induced by the vaccine occurred.

Per germline, CDR1 SGHDT and CDR2 YYEEEE. The CDR3 spans 11 residues. Time point described: week 35, safety follow-up. Every vaccine dose comprised 300 ug of mutant IDH1 20-mer peptide plus topical imiquimod. This table comes from immunoSEQ multiplex PCR, and its TCRdb copy is limited to in-frame clones, with some not included. The sample has about 69,000 clones, more than 75% seen once. The starting material was PBMCs, obtained from a glioma patient whose treatment included an IDH1 peptide vaccine. The chain couples TRBV5-6 to TRBJ2-3; D gene ambiguous. The sequence was collected from a man in his thirties or forties with glioma. The CDR3: CASSLGLRTTF. CDR3 nucleotides: TGTGCCAGCAGCCTGGGCCTCCGAACGACCTTT.